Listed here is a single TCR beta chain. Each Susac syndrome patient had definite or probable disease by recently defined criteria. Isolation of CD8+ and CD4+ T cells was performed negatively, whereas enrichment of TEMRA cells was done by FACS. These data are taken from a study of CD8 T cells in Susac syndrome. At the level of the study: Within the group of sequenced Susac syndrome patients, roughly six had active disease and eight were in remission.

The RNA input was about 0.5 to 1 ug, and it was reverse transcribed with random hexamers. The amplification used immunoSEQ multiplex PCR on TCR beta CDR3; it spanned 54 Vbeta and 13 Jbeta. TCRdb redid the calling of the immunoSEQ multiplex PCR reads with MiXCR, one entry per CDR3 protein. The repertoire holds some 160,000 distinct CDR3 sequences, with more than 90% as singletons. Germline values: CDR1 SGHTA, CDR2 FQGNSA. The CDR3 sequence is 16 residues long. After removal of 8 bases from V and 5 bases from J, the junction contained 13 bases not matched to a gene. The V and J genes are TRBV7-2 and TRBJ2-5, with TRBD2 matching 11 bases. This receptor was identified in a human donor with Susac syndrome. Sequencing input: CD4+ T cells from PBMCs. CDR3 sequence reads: CASDLAGGTSGETQYF. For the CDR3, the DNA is TGTGCCAGCGACCTAGCGGGAGGAACTTCAGGGGAGACCCAGTACTTC.